A selection of T cell receptor beta chains follows, all from one sample in a study of PD-1 blockade in classical Hodgkin lymphoma. This table comes from immunoSEQ multiplex PCR, and its TCRdb copy is limited to in-frame clones, with some not included. The top ten clones hold approximately 12% of a sample with more than 20,000 clones, around 67% of them seen once. The material sequenced was peripheral blood mononuclear cells (PBMCs), taken before the second cycle of nivolumab. These TCRs come from a human donor with classical Hodgkin lymphoma. CDR3s include the opening cysteine and the closing phenylalanine or tryptophan. Fields, in order: CDR3 DNA, CDR3 protein, D gene, J gene, clone size, V gene, CDR3 length. The D gene is left open where the match is weak. Clone size is shown for a subset of rows, as once, few, many or a class of expanded clone.

TGCGCCAGCAGCTTGTTTTCGGTGAACACTGAAGCTTTCTTT,CASSLFSVNTEAFF,-,TRBJ1-1,once,TRBV5-1,14
TGTGCCTCCTCGGACAGGCATCAGCCCCAGCATTTT,CASSDRHQPQHF,TRBD1,TRBJ1-5,-,TRBV30,12
TGTGCCAGCAGGGGGGCGGGGAATCAGCCCCAGCATTTT,CASRGAGNQPQHF,-,TRBJ1-5,-,TRBV6-5,13
TGTGCCAGCAGCTTCGATTGGACAATTAATTCACCCCTCCACTTT,CASSFDWTINSPLHF,-,TRBJ1-6,-,TRBV11-2,15
TGTGCCAGCAGCTTGAGGGCCTATCAGCCCCAGCATTTT,CASSLRAYQPQHF,-,TRBJ1-5,-,TRBV7-6,13
TGTGCCAGCAGCACTCAGGGGGCGAACTATGGCTACACCTTC,CASSTQGANYGYTF,TRBD1,TRBJ1-2,once,TRBV7-8,14
TGTGCCAGCAGCTTAGATGGGGGAGCCTACGGCTACACCTTC,CASSLDGGAYGYTF,-,TRBJ1-2,-,TRBV7-2,14
TGTGCCAGCAGCTTGGTATCAGTGAACACTGAAGCTTTCTTT,CASSLVSVNTEAFF,-,TRBJ1-1,-,TRBV5-4,14
TGTGCCAGTAGTCCCCGGGACACCTCCTACGAGCAGTACTTC,CASSPRDTSYEQYF,-,TRBJ2-7,-,TRBV19,14
TGTGCCAGCAGTTATCGTCCTGGGGGCGAGGTGACCCAGTACTTC,CASSYRPGGEVTQYF,-,TRBJ2-5,once,TRBV6-5,15
TGTGCCTGGAGTGACAGGGGGCGGTTGGTGCTGGATGAAAAACTGTTTTTT,CAWSDRGRLVLDEKLFF,TRBD1,TRBJ1-4,once,TRBV30,17
TGTGCCAGCAGCCCTCGGACAGGGGGGAACACTGAAGCTTTCTTT,CASSPRTGGNTEAFF,TRBD1,TRBJ1-1,-,TRBV5-5,15
TGTGCCAGCAGCCCGGGTATAAACACCGGGGAGCTGTTTTTT,CASSPGINTGELFF,-,TRBJ2-2,few,TRBV9,14
TGTGCCAGCAGCTTGGCTGGCCTAGCGGTTTTCGAGGGGTATACGCAGTATTTT,CASSLAGLAVFEGYTQYF,TRBD2,TRBJ2-3,-,TRBV5-6,18
TGTGCCAGCAGGCCGGGCACTGAAGCTTTCTTT,CASRPGTEAFF,-,TRBJ1-1,-,TRBV28,11
TGTGCCAGTAGGGCGAGGGGGTTGGGCACAGATACGCAGTATTTT,CASRARGLGTDTQYF,-,TRBJ2-3,once,TRBV19,15
TGTGCCAGTAGTATCGAGGACACTCAGCCCCAGCATTTT,CASSIEDTQPQHF,-,TRBJ1-5,-,TRBV19,13
TGCGCCAGCAGCTTGCCCGGGGGCAACACCGGGGAGCTGTTTTTT,CASSLPGGNTGELFF,-,TRBJ2-2,-,TRBV5-1,15
TGCGCCAGCAGCTTGGATTCGGGGGGCACCTACGAGCAGTACTTC,CASSLDSGGTYEQYF,-,TRBJ2-7,-,TRBV5-1,15
TGTGCCTGGATCCTAGGGGTCGCGAACACTGAAGCTTTCTTT,CAWILGVANTEAFF,-,TRBJ1-1,-,TRBV30,14
TGTGCCAGCAGCCTAGAGACAGGGATCTATGGCTACACCTTC,CASSLETGIYGYTF,TRBD1,TRBJ1-2,-,TRBV7-2,14
TGTGCCAGTAGTACGATAGACAGGGGGACTGGGGCCAACGTCCTGACTTTC,CASSTIDRGTGANVLTF,TRBD1,TRBJ2-6,-,TRBV19,17
TGTGCCAGCAGCCCAGTCTCGACCGGGGAGCTGTTTTTT,CASSPVSTGELFF,-,TRBJ2-2,-,TRBV16,13
TGTGCCAGCAGCCCTAGCAGGGTGGGGCAAGAGACCCAGTACTTC,CASSPSRVGQETQYF,-,TRBJ2-5,-,TRBV7-9,15
TGCAGTGGTCACGGGGAAGAGACCCAGTACTTC,CSGHGEETQYF,-,TRBJ2-5,-,TRBV20-1,11
TGCGCCAGCACTTCTGCGTTTCGACAGCTCGGGGAGCTGTTTTTT,CASTSAFRQLGELFF,-,TRBJ2-2,-,TRBV23-1,15
TGTGCCAGCAGTGATGAGGAACAGCCCCAGCATTTT,CASSDEEQPQHF,-,TRBJ1-5,medium-sized,TRBV2,12
TGTGCCAGCAGACCTGCTGGACAGGGCGACACTGAAGCTTTCTTT,CASRPAGQGDTEAFF,TRBD1,TRBJ1-1,-,TRBV2,15
TGCAGCGGGACTGGGACTAGCGGATTCTATGGTACGCAGTATTTT,CSGTGTSGFYGTQYF,TRBD2,TRBJ2-3,-,TRBV29-1,15
TGTGCCAGCAGCTCGCCGCCCGCCGCTCCCCACAGGGCCTATGGCTACACCTTC,CASSSPPAAPHRAYGYTF,-,TRBJ1-2,-,TRBV2,18
TGTGCCAGCTCACCACCGCGACGGGTAGATACGCAGTATTTT,CASSPPRRVDTQYF,-,TRBJ2-3,few,TRBV18,14
TGCGCCAGCAGCCAAGAGTCGGGAGTCACAGATACGCAGTATTTT,CASSQESGVTDTQYF,-,TRBJ2-3,-,TRBV4-3,15
TGTGCCAGTAGCCGAACGGACCCGGTTAACACTGAAGCTTTCTTT,CASSRTDPVNTEAFF,-,TRBJ1-1,-,TRBV19,15
TGCGCCAGCAGCCCCGCGGTAGCGGGGGGCCTATTAATCGGGGAGCTGTTTTTT,CASSPAVAGGLLIGELFF,TRBD2,TRBJ2-2,-,TRBV10-1,18
TGTGCCAGCAGGTTTTCGGGACTGCAGAAGGGGACCCAGTACTTC,CASRFSGLQKGTQYF,-,TRBJ2-5,-,TRBV6-5,15
TGTGCCAGTAGTAGACTAGCGGGGCCTCAAGAGACCCAGTACTTC,CASSRLAGPQETQYF,TRBD2,TRBJ2-5,-,TRBV19,15
TGTGCCAGCAGTGAAGCACAGGGGGCTAGGGAAGCTTTCTTT,CASSEAQGAREAFF,TRBD1,TRBJ1-1,-,TRBV2,14
TGTGCCAGTAGTCTCCGGGGGAGCTCCTACAATGAGCAGTTCTTC,CASSLRGSSYNEQFF,-,TRBJ2-1,medium-sized,TRBV19,15
TGTGCCAGCAGCCAACCCGACAGGGATAATTCACCCCTCCACTTT,CASSQPDRDNSPLHF,TRBD1,TRBJ1-6,-,TRBV4-2,15